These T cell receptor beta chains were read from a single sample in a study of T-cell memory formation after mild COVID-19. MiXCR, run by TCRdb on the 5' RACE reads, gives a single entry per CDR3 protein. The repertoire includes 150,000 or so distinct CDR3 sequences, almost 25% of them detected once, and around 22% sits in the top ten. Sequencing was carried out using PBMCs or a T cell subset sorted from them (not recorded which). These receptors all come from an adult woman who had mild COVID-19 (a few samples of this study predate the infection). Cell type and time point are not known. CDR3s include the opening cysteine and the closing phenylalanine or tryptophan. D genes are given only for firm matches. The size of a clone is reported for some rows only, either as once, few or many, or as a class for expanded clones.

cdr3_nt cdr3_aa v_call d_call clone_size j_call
TGTGCCAGCAAACTAGCGGGGACCACAGATACGCAGTATTTT CASKLAGTTDTQYF TRBV7-9 TRBD2 . TRBJ2-3
TGTGCCAGCAGCCTAACCCGGACGGACGTTATCGATTACAATGAGCAGTTCTTC CASSLTRTDVIDYNEQFF TRBV11-2 . . TRBJ2-1
TGTGCCAGCAGCACCATTCAGTCAGGGTCCTACGAGCAGTACTTC CASSTIQSGSYEQYF TRBV7-2 . few TRBJ2-7
TGTGCCAGCAAGAGTGAGGGAAAAGATACGCAGTATTTT CASKSEGKDTQYF TRBV2 . few TRBJ2-3
TGTGCCAGTAGTCATCGGGACAGGGCCTACAATGAGCAGTTCTTC CASSHRDRAYNEQFF TRBV19 TRBD1 . TRBJ2-1
TGTGCTAGCAATCCGGGACGCGGGAGTGTCTGCACAGATACGCAGTATTTT CASNPGRGSVCTDTQYF TRBV7-7 TRBD2 few TRBJ2-3
TGCGCCAGCAGCTTGGCCCTCAGGGGAAGTGGGTATGGCTACACCTTC CASSLALRGSGYGYTF TRBV5-1 . few TRBJ1-2
TGTGCCAGCAGCCCGACGGGCTACGAGCAGTACTTC CASSPTGYEQYF TRBV7-6 . many TRBJ2-7
TGTGCCAGCAGCTCGATGGACAGCAATGAGCAGTTCTTC CASSSMDSNEQFF TRBV7-2 . . TRBJ2-1
TGTGCCTGGAGTACCGGACAGGGGACCTACGAGCAGTACTTC CAWSTGQGTYEQYF TRBV30 TRBD1 . TRBJ2-7
TGTGCCAGCTCACCATCTAGCGGGGGTATCAGCTCCTACAATGAGCAGTTCTTC CASSPSSGGISSYNEQFF TRBV18 TRBD2 once TRBJ2-1
TGTGCCAGCAGCCAAGAGGTAGCGGGACATCTCGAGGAGCTGTTTTTT CASSQEVAGHLEELFF TRBV14 TRBD2 . TRBJ2-2
TGCGCCAGCAGCCAAGCAGTTAGCGGGACAGGTTGGGAGCAGTACTTC CASSQAVSGTGWEQYF TRBV4-3 . few TRBJ2-7
TGTGCCAGCAGCCAAGTTCAGGTCTCCTACGAGCAGTACTTC CASSQVQVSYEQYF TRBV3-1 . . TRBJ2-7
TGCGCCAGCAGCCAGGAAGGGACAGGGAGGTACGAGCAGTACTTC CASSQEGTGRYEQYF TRBV4-3 TRBD1 many TRBJ2-7
TGTGCCAGTAGTATGGCAGGTCAGGGCGGTAACACTGAAGCTTTCTTT CASSMAGQGGNTEAFF TRBV19 . . TRBJ1-1
TGTGCCAGCAGCTTCCGGACAGGGGCGGACTACACCTTC CASSFRTGADYTF TRBV7-9 TRBD1 . TRBJ1-2
TGCGCCAGCACTCCCCAGGACCACTATGGCTACACCTTC CASTPQDHYGYTF TRBV5-1 . few TRBJ1-2
TGTGCCAGCAGATTAGGCTCCGGGGAGCAGTACTTC CASRLGSGEQYF TRBV12-3/TRBV12-4 . . TRBJ2-7
TGCAGCGTGGCGCAGGCCGGGGAGCTGTTTTTT CSVAQAGELFF TRBV29-1 . few TRBJ2-2
TGCAGTGCTAGAGATTCAACGCCATATGATGGCTACACCTTC CSARDSTPYDGYTF TRBV20-1 . . TRBJ1-2
TGTGCCAGCACCCCTGAAGGGGGCTTAGACCAGTTCTTC CASTPEGGLDQFF TRBV12-3/TRBV12-4 TRBD1 . TRBJ2-1
TGCAGTGCTCGGGGACCGCGCAGGGGGACTAGCGGATTTTACGAGCAGTACTTC CSARGPRRGTSGFYEQYF TRBV20-1 TRBD2 . TRBJ2-7
TGTGCCAGCAGCGCCTTCGGGACTAGCGGTTACGAGCAGTACTTC CASSAFGTSGYEQYF TRBV9 TRBD2 . TRBJ2-7
TGCGCCAGCAGCTTGGCGGGGGTTTGGCCTAGCTCCTACAATGAGCAGTTCTTC CASSLAGVWPSSYNEQFF TRBV5-1 . . TRBJ2-1
TGTGCCAGCAGTCCCTTGCAGGGATCCTACGAGCAGTACTTC CASSPLQGSYEQYF TRBV9 . . TRBJ2-7
TGTGCCAGCAGCGGTTTCCCCGAGGCGAATAATGAGCAGTTCTTC CASSGFPEANNEQFF TRBV9 . many TRBJ2-1
TGTGCCAGCAGCACAGGGACTAGCTGGACGGGGCGGCTCACAGATACGCAGTATTTT CASSTGTSWTGRLTDTQYF TRBV3-2 . . TRBJ2-3
TGTGCCAGCAGCTTAACGCCCCGCGGCGTGTACATGAACACTGAAGCTTTCTTT CASSLTPRGVYMNTEAFF TRBV13 . . TRBJ1-1
TGCGCCAGCAGCTTAGCACCCACAGGGGGCGTTGGGAACACTGAAGCTTTCTTT CASSLAPTGGVGNTEAFF TRBV5-1 TRBD1 few TRBJ1-1
TGTGCCAGCAGCCCACCAGCGGGAGGCTCGTACGAGCAGTACTTC CASSPPAGGSYEQYF TRBV6-2/TRBV6-3 TRBD2 . TRBJ2-7
TGTGCCAGCAGCTTAGTACGTCCGGGTCCCGGAAATGAAAAACTGTTTTTT CASSLVRPGPGNEKLFF TRBV7-8 . . TRBJ1-4
TGTGCCAGCAGCCCCGCCACAGGGGGCGGCTACGAGCAGTACTTC CASSPATGGGYEQYF TRBV12-3/TRBV12-4 TRBD1 . TRBJ2-7
TGTGCCTTCATGGCGGGGCCGGGCACCGGGGAGCTGTTTTTT CAFMAGPGTGELFF TRBV30 . . TRBJ2-2
TGTGCCAGCAGTTTGAAGGGGGAGGGCCACTCCTACGAGCAGTACTTC CASSLKGEGHSYEQYF TRBV27 . . TRBJ2-7
TGTGCCAGCAGTTACTCAGTCCGAGGGACTGAAGCTTTCTTT CASSYSVRGTEAFF TRBV6-6 . . TRBJ1-1
TGTGCCAGCAGTCCACCTAACGACAGGGTCGGAGATACGCAGTATTTT CASSPPNDRVGDTQYF TRBV6-2/TRBV6-3 TRBD1 . TRBJ2-3
TGTGCCAGCAGCGTATCTAGCGGGAGCTCCTACAATGAGCAGTTCTTC CASSVSSGSSYNEQFF TRBV9 TRBD2 . TRBJ2-1